This T cell receptor beta chain was identified during a study of Ad26.COV2.S vaccination and SARS-CoV-2 variants. Study information: Intramuscularly, Ad26.COV2.S was given either once or twice, 56 days apart. Broader study findings: Spike-specific TCR breadth ran higher among vaccine recipients than placebo recipients.

CDR3 length equals 15 residues. Germline V lookup: CDR1 LNHDA, CDR2 SQIVND (reference sequence). V was clipped by 5 bases and J by 2 bases, with 12 bases between them. Worth noting for this clone: Its cognate antigen is unknown.

Treatment described: over 15 received Ad26.COV2.S at low or high dose, single or two shots; 5 received placebo; per-sample allocation not given. Collection of samples fell on day 63 after the first vaccine or placebo injection. The assay was immunoSEQ multiplex PCR, and TCRdb's table has in-frame clones only and misses some. The top ten clones hold approximately 1.5% of a sample with hundreds of thousands of clones, 80% to 90% of them seen once. The chain has TRBV19 and TRBJ1-4; D unresolved. Sequencing was performed on peripheral blood, taken in a trial of Ad26.COV2.S vaccine versus placebo. The clonotype originates from a person aged 18 to 59 who received the Ad26.COV2.S COVID-19 vaccine or a placebo. The CDR3 sequence: CASSAFSGTNEKLFF. The DNA for the CDR3 is TGTGCCAGTAGTGCCTTCTCGGGGACTAATGAAAAACTGTTTTTT. Complete variable domain (other parts from reference TRBV19 and TRBJ1-4): DGGITQSPKYLFRKEGQNVTLSCEQNLNHDAMYWYRQDPGQGLRLIYYSQIVNDFQKGDIAEGYSVSREKKESFPLTVTSAQKNPTAFYLCASSAFSGTNEKLFFGSGTQLSVL.